What follows is one T cell receptor beta chain and its context. This sample was included in a study of regulatory T cells in long-lasting Graves disease. Study background: Graves' patients who were just diagnosed had used antithyroid drugs for under 3 months.

Trimming shortened V by 0 bases and J by 5 bases, and 10 bases separated the two germline ends. Germline V gene sequence: CDR1 KGHSH, CDR2 LQKENI. This CDR3 has 14 residues. Sample time point: newly diagnosed GD, antithyroid drugs for less than 3 months. After RNA was extracted from PBMCs, the TCR library was made from it. Library construction for TCR beta used iRepertoire HTBI primers and Arm-PCR of CDR3 regions. Via MiXCR, TCRdb re-called the multiplex PCR reads, giving one row per CDR3 protein. This table has over 500,000 distinct CDR3 sequences, less than 20% appearing once. The data were also submitted as part of a second study, on T cells in Graves' hyperthyroidism and ophthalmopathy. That source adds: With a duration under 2 months, the hyperthyroidism was newly diagnosed in patients aged 18 to 65. A set of HTBI primers served as the primers for a first-round RT-PCR of the TCR CDR3. Model output signaled ophthalmopathy a median 6.5 months ahead of onset.

This rearrangement joins TRBV18 to TRBJ2-5; D is undetermined. The receptor comes from a woman younger than 45 with Graves disease. The sequencing used peripheral blood mononuclear cells (PBMCs), collected at new diagnosis, from a patient treated with antithyroid drugs. Here the CDR3 DNA reads TGTGCCAGCTCACCACCGAGCCAAGCGGAGACCCAGTACTTC. It translates to CASSPPSQAETQYF.